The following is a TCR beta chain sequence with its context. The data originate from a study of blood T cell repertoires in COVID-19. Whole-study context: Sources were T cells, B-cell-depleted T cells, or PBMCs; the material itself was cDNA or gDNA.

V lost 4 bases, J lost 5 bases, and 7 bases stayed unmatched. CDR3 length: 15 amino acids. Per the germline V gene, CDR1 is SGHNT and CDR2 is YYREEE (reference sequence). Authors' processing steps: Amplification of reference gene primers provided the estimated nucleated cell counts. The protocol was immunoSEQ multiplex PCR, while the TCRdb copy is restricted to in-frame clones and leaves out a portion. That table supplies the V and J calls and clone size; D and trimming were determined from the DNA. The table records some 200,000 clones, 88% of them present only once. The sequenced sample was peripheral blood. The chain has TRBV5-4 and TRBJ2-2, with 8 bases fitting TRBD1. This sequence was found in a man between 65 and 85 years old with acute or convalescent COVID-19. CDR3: CASSIQRTGTGELFF. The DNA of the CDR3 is TGTGCCAGCAGCATACAAAGGACAGGGACCGGGGAGCTGTTTTTT.